This TCR beta chain appears in the sequencing data of a study of blood T cell repertoires in COVID-19. Whole-study context: The United States, Italy and Spain were the sources of the acute and convalescent COVID-19 samples. Nucleic acid was either cDNA or gDNA, and it came from T cells, B-cell-depleted T cells, or PBMCs.

In the source study's methods: Reference gene primer amplification yielded estimated nucleated cell counts. Libraries were prepared by immunoSEQ multiplex PCR; TCRdb keeps only in-frame clonotypes and omits some of them. From that table come the V and J calls and clone size; the DNA was used to work out D and trimming. The sample consists of 250,000 or so clones, about 90% of them appearing once. The TCR sequence derives from an older woman with acute or convalescent COVID-19. The sample consisted of peripheral blood.

CDR3 loop: CASSLAGQGVGSPLHF. Here the CDR3 DNA reads TGTGCCAGCAGCTTAGCGGGACAGGGGGTCGGGTCACCCCTCCACTTT. This chain uses TRBV7-2 with TRBJ1-6; 11 bases align to TRBD1. The CDR3 is made up of 16 amino acids. The ends lost 0 bases at V and 10 bases at J; junction bases unmatched: 5. The germline gives CDR1 SGHTA, CDR2 FQGNSA. Together with reference TRBV7-2 and TRBJ1-6, the CDR3 gives the full variable domain: GAGVSQSPSNKVTEKGKDVELRCDPISGHTALYWYRQSLGQGLEFLIYFQGNSAPDKSGLPSDRFSAERTGGSVSTLTIQRTQQEDSAVYLCASSLAGQGVGSPLHFGNGTRLTVT.